Listed below are T cell receptor beta chains from one sample, sequenced in a study of blood T cells in healthy people across ages. TCRdb reprocessed the 5' RACE reads via MiXCR and lists one record per CDR3 protein. Altogether more than 650,000 distinct CDR3 sequences are present, 20% to 30% being singletons, with the ten largest covering about 2.9%. These data were also filed under a second study, of T cells of mothers and their children.

The sample was blood. Source of these receptors: a boy between 10 and 17 years old in good health. The CDR3 runs from the conserved cysteine through the conserved F or W. D genes are given only for firm matches. Where a row states a size, it is once, few, many or the class of an expanded clone; other rows omit it.

d_call j_call v_call clone_size cdr3_aa cdr3_nt
NA TRBJ2-1 TRBV2 few CASRRTADYNEQFF TGTGCCAGCAGAAGGACGGCCGATTACAATGAGCAGTTCTTC
NA TRBJ1-3 TRBV6-1 NA CASRIGGPLGDTIYF TGTGCCAGCAGGATAGGGGGGCCCCTCGGGGACACCATATATTTT
NA TRBJ2-5 TRBV5-1 NA CASTYRDQETQYF TGCGCCAGCACCTACAGGGACCAAGAGACCCAGTACTTC
NA TRBJ1-2 TRBV10-3 NA CAISESGDGYTF TGTGCCATCAGTGAGTCTGGGGATGGCTACACCTTC
TRBD2 TRBJ2-3 TRBV28 few CASSDGGSGGDTQYF TGTGCCAGCAGCGACGGCGGGAGCGGTGGAGATACGCAGTATTTT
NA TRBJ2-1 TRBV11-2 NA CASSLAADYYNEQFF TGTGCCAGCAGCTTAGCTGCGGATTACTACAATGAGCAGTTCTTC
NA TRBJ2-3 TRBV6-2/TRBV6-3 few CASSYTSTDTQYF TGTGCCAGCAGTTACACAAGCACAGATACGCAGTATTTT
TRBD1 TRBJ2-7 TRBV12-3/TRBV12-4 few CASSEDRGSYEQYF TGTGCCAGCAGTGAGGACAGGGGGAGTTACGAGCAGTACTTC
NA TRBJ2-5 TRBV7-2 NA CASSLGSREVETQYF TGTGCCAGCAGCTTAGGGAGTAGAGAGGTCGAGACCCAGTACTTC
NA TRBJ2-7 TRBV5-1 many CASSLGWGNEQYF TGCGCCAGCAGCTTGGGGTGGGGGAACGAGCAGTACTTC
NA TRBJ2-1 TRBV18 NA CASSPIEPKSSYNEQFF TGTGCCAGCTCACCAATCGAACCCAAGAGCTCCTACAATGAGCAGTTCTTC
TRBD1 TRBJ1-4 TRBV20-1 NA CSARDREWGEKLFF TGCAGTGCCCGGGACAGGGAATGGGGAGAAAAACTGTTTTTT
NA TRBJ2-3 TRBV12-3/TRBV12-4 NA CASRLRPDAQYF TGTGCCAGCAGACTGAGACCAGATGCGCAGTATTTT
NA TRBJ2-7 TRBV14 NA CASSHPGAEQYF TGTGCCAGCAGCCATCCCGGGGCCGAGCAGTACTTC
NA TRBJ2-1 TRBV10-3 few CAISGSPGVYNEQFF TGTGCCATCTCCGGGTCCCCGGGCGTTTACAATGAGCAGTTCTTC
TRBD1 TRBJ1-4 TRBV4-1 NA CASSQGVPGQGEKLFF TGCGCCAGCAGCCAGGGAGTACCGGGACAGGGGGAAAAACTGTTTTTT
NA TRBJ1-2 TRBV20-1 NA CSAGVRGIYGYTF TGCAGTGCTGGGGTGCGCGGGATCTATGGCTACACCTTC
NA TRBJ2-1 TRBV5-1 NA CASSLSSPNEQFF TGCGCCAGCAGCTTGTCTAGCCCTAATGAGCAGTTCTTC
TRBD1 TRBJ2-7 TRBV18 many CASSPRTGMDYEQYF TGTGCCAGCTCACCTCGGACAGGAATGGACTACGAGCAGTACTTC
NA TRBJ1-2 TRBV3-1 few CASSQVGGTYGYTF TGTGCCAGCAGCCAAGTAGGGGGGACCTATGGCTACACCTTC
NA TRBJ1-1 TRBV20-1 NA CSASTWGVDEAFF TGCAGTGCTAGCACCTGGGGAGTTGATGAAGCTTTCTTT
NA TRBJ2-7 TRBV9 NA CASSVEGTVPYEQYF TGTGCCAGCAGCGTAGAGGGAACGGTCCCCTACGAGCAGTACTTC
NA TRBJ1-6 TRBV5-6 NA CASSSTGIDSPLHF TGTGCCAGCAGCTCGACAGGTATCGATTCACCCCTCCACTTT
TRBD1 TRBJ2-1 TRBV27 many CASSRGTGGYNEQFF TGTGCCAGCAGCAGAGGGACAGGAGGCTACAATGAGCAGTTCTTC
NA TRBJ2-7 TRBV12-3/TRBV12-4 NA CASRKDSVDEQYF TGTGCCAGCAGGAAGGACTCGGTCGACGAGCAGTACTTC
NA TRBJ1-2 TRBV28 few CASSIPGGSDGYTF TGTGCCAGCAGTATACCCGGGGGCTCAGATGGCTACACCTTC
NA TRBJ1-4 TRBV11-3 NA CASSLGLPGVNEKLFF TGTGCCAGCAGCTTAGGGCTCCCAGGTGTGAATGAAAAACTGTTTTTT
TRBD2 TRBJ2-3 TRBV6-5 NA CASSYSAVISGGTTDTQYF TGTGCCAGCAGTTACTCGGCCGTAATTAGCGGGGGGACCACAGATACGCAGTATTTT
TRBD1 TRBJ1-1 TRBV7-2 few CASSFAGGNTEAFF TGTGCCAGCAGCTTCGCAGGGGGGAACACTGAAGCTTTCTTT
TRBD2 TRBJ2-6 TRBV4-1 NA CASSLRLAGDSGANVLTF TGCGCCAGCAGCCTCCGACTAGCGGGGGACTCTGGGGCCAACGTCCTGACTTTC
TRBD2 TRBJ2-3 TRBV4-2 few CATRGGQSDTQYF TGTGCCACGCGGGGGGGGCAATCCGATACGCAGTATTTT
NA TRBJ2-3 TRBV27 NA CASSPSSGGDTQYF TGTGCCAGCAGCCCCTCGTCTGGGGGAGATACGCAGTATTTT
NA TRBJ1-1 TRBV29-1 NA CSVHPGHLNTEAFF TGCAGCGTCCACCCGGGACACCTGAACACTGAAGCTTTCTTT
NA TRBJ1-4 TRBV12-3/TRBV12-4 few CASSFTGNEKLFF TGTGCCAGCAGTTTTACGGGTAATGAAAAACTGTTTTTT
NA TRBJ2-5 TRBV4-2 few CASSQRDSLRETQYF TGTGCCAGCAGCCAACGGGACTCACTAAGAGAGACCCAGTACTTC
TRBD1 TRBJ2-5 TRBV2 NA CAAGTGVRETQYF TGTGCCGCTGGGACAGGGGTTAGGGAGACCCAGTACTTC
NA TRBJ1-4 TRBV5-1 few CASAVTGYNEKLFF TGCGCCAGCGCAGTGACAGGTTATAATGAAAAACTGTTTTTT
TRBD2 TRBJ2-1 TRBV28 few CASSWERGRSYNEQFF TGTGCCAGCAGTTGGGAGCGGGGGCGCTCCTACAATGAGCAGTTCTTC
NA TRBJ2-1 TRBV30 NA CAWSLLNEQFF TGTGCCTGGAGTCTCCTTAATGAGCAGTTCTTC
NA TRBJ2-5 TRBV7-3 NA CASSPHQGRQETQYF TGTGCCAGCAGCCCTCACCAGGGGCGTCAGGAGACCCAGTACTTC
TRBD1 TRBJ2-7 TRBV28 NA CASSPREDRGHEQYF TGTGCCAGCAGTCCGAGAGAGGACAGGGGGCATGAGCAGTACTTC
NA TRBJ2-4 TRBV10-3 NA CAISVGAGVGKNIQYF TGTGCCATCAGTGTAGGGGCAGGGGTTGGCAAAAACATTCAGTACTTC
NA TRBJ2-5 TRBV6-1 NA CASSEAGGRETQYF TGTGCCAGCAGTGAAGCGGGGGGCCGGGAGACCCAGTACTTC
NA TRBJ2-1 TRBV7-3 NA CASSLVGPTPLEQFF TGTGCCAGCAGCCTCGTGGGACCGACCCCTTTAGAGCAGTTCTTC
NA TRBJ2-2 TRBV29-1 NA CSVLPGTNTGELFF TGCAGCGTTCTCCCGGGGACGAACACCGGGGAGCTGTTTTTT
NA TRBJ1-3 TRBV11-2 NA CSSSLEPGRGNTIYF TGTTCCAGCAGCTTAGAGCCGGGACGGGGAAACACCATATATTTT
TRBD1 TRBJ1-5 TRBV7-2 few CASSLAQGGNQPQHF TGTGCCAGCAGCTTAGCCCAGGGGGGGAATCAGCCCCAGCATTTT
NA TRBJ2-1 TRBV20-1 once CSARAGLSSYNEQFF TGCAGTGCTAGGGCCGGGCTGAGCTCCTACAATGAGCAGTTCTTC
NA TRBJ2-7 TRBV5-1 NA CASSLSGESEQYF TGCGCCAGCAGCTTATCAGGGGAATCCGAGCAGTACTTC
TRBD1 TRBJ2-4 TRBV5-1 NA CASSSGSMQGENIQYF TGCGCCAGCAGCTCCGGCTCGATGCAGGGGGAAAACATTCAGTACTTC
TRBD1 TRBJ1-3 TRBV3-1 NA CASSQAGTGLSGGNTIYF TGTGCCAGCAGCCAGGCCGGGACAGGGTTATCGGGCGGAAACACCATATATTTT
NA TRBJ2-7 TRBV21-1 few CASSKGGYFYEQYF TGTGCCAGCAGCAAAGGAGGCTACTTTTACGAGCAGTACTTC
NA TRBJ2-4 TRBV12-3/TRBV12-4 NA CASSLFKLQIEYF TGTGCCAGCAGTTTGTTTAAGTTGCAGATCGAGTACTTC
NA TRBJ1-1 TRBV30 few CAWRRGYRNTEAFF TGTGCCTGGCGGAGGGGGTACCGTAACACTGAAGCTTTCTTT
TRBD2 TRBJ2-7 TRBV7-9 NA CAFAGGLAGTYEQYF TGTGCCTTTGCAGGCGGACTAGCGGGGACCTACGAGCAGTACTTC